Shown below are 17 T cell receptor beta chains from a single sample sequenced in a study of T cell changes during pregnancy in multiple sclerosis (dated 2019 in TCRdb). The library relied on the immunoSEQ multiplex PCR assay. As stored in TCRdb, this immuneACCESS dataset retains in-frame rearrangements with V and J assigned. A fraction of the clones does not appear; measured against another copy, unresolved V genes explain less than half of the discrepancy, and the remainder lacks a known reason. Recorded for this sample are some 87,000 clones; around nine tenths of them occurred a single time. The top ten clones comprise roughly 0.21% of the sample. The input for sequencing was CD4+ T cells from peripheral blood mononuclear cells, taken before pregnancy. The receptor set was obtained from a female donor with multiple sclerosis, enrolled in a pregnancy study.

The chain couples TRBV6-6 to TRBJ1-1, with TRBD1 identical over 9 bases. V trimming: 11 bases; J trimming: 9 bases; junction bases outside the gene matches: 16. In germline, CDR1 is MNHNY, CDR2 SVGAGI (reference sequence). The CDR3 extends over 14 amino acids. This chain's CDR3 is CAAIQAGTGTKAFF. CDR3 in DNA: TGTGCCGCTATACAAGCCGGGACAGGGACAAAAGCTTTCTTT.

This chain links TRBV27 with TRBJ1-1; D may be TRBD1 (6 bases). Germline loops: CDR1 MNHEY, CDR2 SMNVEV (reference sequence). The CDR3 consists of 15 residues. Trimming shortened V by 0 bases and J by 1 base, and 9 bases separated the two germline ends. The CDR3 DNA reads TGTGCCAGCAGTTTATCCCTCAGGGGGAACACTGAAGCTTTCTTT. Residues: CASSLSLRGNTEAFF.

This sequence joins TRBV7-8 and TRBJ2-3; D may be TRBD1 (5 bases). The V and J ends lost 2 bases and 4 bases respectively, with 16 bases between them. The CDR3 is made up of 16 amino acids. CDR1 is SGHVS, CDR2 FQNEAQ, per germline. In nucleotides, the CDR3 is TGTGCCAGCAGCTTATTTAGTCAGGGCGGCCCAGATACGCAGTATTTT. Its protein is CASSLFSQGGPDTQYF.

The CDR3 is CASKEGQGGAPQHF. For the CDR3, the DNA is TGTGCCAGCAAGGAAGGACAGGGGGGAGCACCCCAGCATTTT. The chain combines TRBV28 with TRBJ1-5; TRBD1 matches at 10 bases. This CDR3 spans 14 amino acids. Germline CDR1 reads MDHEN; CDR2 reads SYDVKM. Trimming removed 7 bases from V and 10 bases from J; junction bases left unmatched: 10.

The chain carries TRBV6-4 and TRBJ1-4, with TRBD1 identical over 9 bases. This CDR3 region has 17 residues. Germline V lookup: CDR1 MRHNA, CDR2 SNTAGT. Trimming cost V 4 bases and J 0 bases; bases outside gene matches: 6. CDR3 nucleotides: TGTGCCAGCAGTGTGGACAGGGGAGTTGCAACTAATGAAAAACTGTTTTTT. Protein: CASSVDRGVATNEKLFF.

This chain joins TRBV5-4 and TRBJ1-5, with D possibly TRBD1 on 6 matching bases. The germline V and J ends were trimmed by 4 bases and 6 bases, with 14 bases remaining between them. The CDR3 covers 14 residues. Germline values: CDR1 SGHNT, CDR2 YYREEE (reference sequence). The DNA of the CDR3 is TGTGCCAGCAGCATCTCAGGGGTAGGTCAGCCCCAGCATTTT. Residues: CASSISGVGQPQHF.

This chain links TRBV6-5 with TRBJ1-1; 7 bases match TRBD1. Trimming took 4 bases from V and 4 from J; bases not matched to a gene: 9. Germline V gives CDR1 MNHEY, CDR2 SVGAGI. CDR3 length equals 15 residues. CDR3: CASSSPTGRGTEAFF. For the CDR3, the DNA is TGTGCCAGCAGTTCCCCGACAGGGAGAGGCACTGAAGCTTTCTTT.

The rearrangement joins TRBV10-2 to TRBJ2-1; 8 bases fit TRBD2. In germline, CDR1 is WSHSY, CDR2 SAAADI. Germline trimming cut 5 bases from V and 10 bases from J; bases unmatched to any gene: 19. The CDR3 loop spans 17 amino acids. The CDR3 spells CASSRAGGAGGVGEQFF. CDR3 nucleotide sequence: TGCGCCAGCAGTAGGGCCGGTGGGGCGGGAGGAGTCGGAGAGCAGTTCTTC.

The chain is built from TRBV5-1 and TRBJ2-1; 10 bases match TRBD2. CDR3 length: 16 amino acids. With V trimmed by 0 bases and J by 7 bases, 7 bases remained unmatched. Looked up from germline, CDR1 is SGHRS and CDR2 is YFSETQ. The CDR3 sequence: CASSLDLAGALNEQFF. The CDR3 bases are TGCGCCAGCAGCTTGGACCTAGCGGGGGCGTTGAATGAGCAGTTCTTC.

This chain uses TRBV27 with TRBJ1-2; a weak D match, TRBD1 (6 bases). The V gene's germline CDR1 is MNHEY and CDR2 SMNVEV (reference sequence). The CDR3 extends over 17 amino acids. The V end lost 5 bases, the J end lost 2 bases, and 21 bases lay between the germline ends. CDR3: CASSPRTAYRLNYGYTF. The CDR3 coding sequence is TGTGCCAGCAGTCCGAGGACAGCCTACCGTCTCAACTATGGCTACACCTTC.

The chain's CDR3 is CASSVVPGFRNQETQYF. CDR3 in DNA: TGTGCCAGCAGCGTGGTCCCAGGCTTCCGAAACCAAGAGACCCAGTACTTC. J is TRBJ2-5 and V is TRBV9, with D uncertain. With 2 bases removed from V and 0 bases from J, the gap between germline ends came to 17 bases. Germline CDR1 and CDR2: SGDLS and YYNGEE. The CDR3 is 17 amino acids.

The chain employs TRBV28 and TRBJ1-1, with D uncertain. Deletions cut 6 bases from V and 9 bases from J, with 14 bases between. CDR1 is MDHEN, CDR2 SYDVKM, per germline. This CDR3 has 12 residues. The CDR3: CASSSGLHQAFF. In DNA, the CDR3 is TGTGCCAGCAGCTCGGGGTTACATCAAGCTTTCTTT.

The chain recombines TRBV7-3 with TRBJ2-2; D unclear. There are 14 residues in the CDR3. Germline V lookup: CDR1 SGHTA, CDR2 FQGTGA. The V end lost 1 base, the J end lost 8 bases, and 11 bases lay between the germline ends. CDR3 in DNA: TGTGCCAGCAGCTTAAGTGGGCGTGGTGGGGAGCTGTTTTTT. This sequence encodes CASSLSGRGGELFF. Together with reference TRBV7-3 and TRBJ2-2, the CDR3 gives the full variable domain: GAGVSQTPSNKVTEKGKYVELRCDPISGHTALYWYRQSLGQGPEFLIYFQGTGAADDSGLPNDRFFAVRPEGSVSTLKIQRTERGDSAVYLCASSLSGRGGELFFGEGSRLTVL.

This clone was counted a few times. This rearrangement joins TRBV6-1 to TRBJ1-2; 7 bases fit TRBD1. This CDR3 region has 12 residues. Germline V gene data show CDR1 as MNHNS and CDR2 as SASEGT. With 6 bases clipped from V and 5 bases from J, the junction kept 3 bases outside the gene matches. For the CDR3, the DNA is TGTGCCAGCAGACAGACAGGGTATGGCTACACCTTC. Residues: CASRQTGYGYTF.

The chain links TRBV5-1 to TRBJ2-1; TRBD1 agrees at 9 bases. V was pared by 4 bases and J by 4 bases, with 6 bases of the junction left unmatched. The V gene's germline CDR1 is SGHRS and CDR2 YFSETQ. The CDR3 runs to 15 residues. CDR3 coding DNA: TGCGCCAGCAGCCGGACAGGGGATGAGTACAATGAGCAGTTCTTC. Protein: CASSRTGDEYNEQFF.

V usage is TRBV28 and J usage is TRBJ1-1; perhaps TRBD1 as D (5 bases). Germline V gene sequence: CDR1 MDHEN, CDR2 SYDVKM. V dropped 7 bases and J dropped 1 base, with 16 bases sitting between them. The CDR3 has 15 residues. The chain's CDR3 is CASTLNGQENTEAFF. The CDR3 DNA sequence: TGTGCCAGCACCCTAAATGGACAAGAGAACACTGAAGCTTTCTTT.

The V and J genes are TRBV7-9 and TRBJ2-2; maybe TRBD2 (5 bases). Germline values: CDR1 SEHNR, CDR2 FQNEAQ (reference sequence). The CDR3 totals 16 residues. The V end lost 5 bases, the J end lost 7 bases, and 20 bases lay between the germline ends. The CDR3 coding sequence is TGTGCCAGCAGCCAAAGCCCAGCCGGGGTGAACGGGGAGCTGTTTTTT. This translates into CASSQSPAGVNGELFF.